This T cell receptor beta chain was retrieved from a study of blood T cell repertoires in COVID-19 (dated by TCRdb to the early 2020s). Looking at the study overall: Collaborator samples came from the United States, Italy and Spain and covered acute and convalescent phases of COVID-19. The material from the prospective study consisted of cDNA or gDNA derived from T cells, B-cell-depleted T cells, or PBMCs. The dataset comprised deeply sampled blood TCRbeta repertoires from subjects exposed to, actively infected with, or recovered from COVID-19. A freely available public database, intended as a resource for researchers studying the immune response to SARS-CoV-2, is where the repertoires were released. The samples were drawn from the first 160 participants of the ongoing ImmuneRACE study and from over 950 subjects provided by 6 global collaborators. The sample metadata nearly always contained a de-identified subject ID, COVID-19 status, age in years and sex. Where HLA class I and class II types were available, the types were taken from metadata supplied by the sample provider, not from assay-based typing. General study outcomes and caveats: Clinical and demographic metadata were provided uncurated, with the amount varying by source and participant.

TCRbeta CDR3 regions were amplified from genomic DNA using the immunoSEQ Assay, a bias-controlled multiplex PCR. The original methods were these. The number of nucleated cells in each sample was estimated from the amplification of reference gene primers within the assay. To quantify the absolute abundance of each unique TCRbeta CDR3 rearrangement, sequence reads were collapsed and filtered. For each sample, productive Simpson clonality was calculated as the square root of Simpson's diversity index over productive rearrangements. TCRdb re-hosts the immuneACCESS table, in-frame sequences only. Its copies lack some clones; in the studies checked, an unresolved V gene accounts for under half of them, and the cause for the rest is not known. V, J and clone size are those of that table, while D and trimming were read from the DNA. Present in this sample are some 240,000 clones, about nine tenths of which were seen just once. The top ten clonotypes cover approximately 7.6% of the sample.

Another Seattle source contributed samples from volunteer blood donors who had recovered from COVID-19. Collaborating institutions collected whole blood in K2EDTA tubes following their own protocols. For TCRbeta analysis, collaborators shipped samples in one of three forms: frozen whole blood, isolated PBMCs, or DNA extracted from either of those sample types. With regard to this clone: The antigen it binds to is not known. No quality values exist for individual bases; no much larger clone is one base distant.

This TCR derives from a man between 60 and 70 years old who had recovered from COVID-19. The sequenced material came from peripheral blood.

The CDR3 loop reads CASSQGLSGGGYEQYF. The sequence in DNA is TGTGCCAGCAGCCAAGGGTTGTCAGGGGGCGGCTACGAGCAGTACTTC. Recombination connected TRBV3-1 (or the pseudogene TRBV3-2) to TRBJ2-7, and 8 junction bases match TRBD1. Via the germline V gene (reference sequence), CDR1 is LGHDT and CDR2 YNNKEL. Unmatched junction bases come to 8, with V trimmed by 1 base and J by 3 bases. From its cysteine to its phenylalanine, the CDR3 spans 16 amino acids. Only CDR3 DNA remains: 48 bases, in frame from the first base.